This T cell receptor beta chain was sequenced in a study of T cell responses to AZD1222 COVID-19 vaccine. Profiling relied on immunoSEQ multiplex PCR, and the TCRdb table lists in-frame clones only, not all of them. The data contain 100,000 to 150,000 clones, roughly 93% of them singletons. Remarks on this clone: Its specificity is unknown.

Investigators merged groups given second doses at roughly 4 or roughly 12 weeks. Study results and limitations: Nearly half of spike-specific TCRs reportedly target unmutated variant regions. Donor demographics were predominantly white British with a female majority; clonal diversity may be underestimated.

The CDR3 sequence is 14 residues long. After removal of 4 bases from V and 7 bases from J, the junction contained 6 bases not matched to a gene. Germline V gene sequence: CDR1 LGHDT, CDR2 YNNKEL (reference sequence). The receptor's source is an adult who received the AZD1222 COVID-19 vaccine. The chain links TRBV3-1 (or the pseudogene TRBV3-2) to TRBJ2-2, with 7 bases identical to TRBD1. Sequenced material: peripheral blood, taken 28 days after the second AZD1222 dose. CDR3 sequence (DNA): TGTGCCAGCAGCCCAACAGGGGTTGGCGGGGAGCTGTTTTTT. Translation: CASSPTGVGGELFF.